This T cell receptor beta chain was captured in a study of T cell changes during pregnancy in multiple sclerosis (dated by TCRdb to between 2019 and 2020). About the full investigation: In women with multiple sclerosis, the researchers looked at how the T cell repertoire shifted as pregnancy progressed.

Preparation of the library involved the immunoSEQ multiplex PCR assay. TCRdb mirrors the immuneACCESS table, restricted to in-frame sequences. Some clones are absent from its copies; in checked studies, under half trace to an unresolved V gene, and the reason for the others is unknown. Present in this sample are about 75,000 clones, approximately 95% of which were seen just once. The leading ten clones occupy approximately 0.15% of the sample. As encoded in the germline V gene, CDR1 is SGHVS while CDR2 is FQNEAQ. Clipping removes 5 bases from V and 5 bases from J, with 8 as the unmatched junction base count. The CDR3 goes from the cysteine to the phenylalanine over 14 residues. Only the CDR3 part of the read is kept: 42 bases, read in frame from the first base. For this clone: Its antigen remains unidentified. One base away there is no much larger clone; base qualities are not given.

The receptor's source is a female donor with multiple sclerosis, enrolled in a pregnancy study. The chain employs TRBV7-8 and TRBJ1-1, with 7 junctional bases fitting TRBD1. The starting material was CD4+ T cells from peripheral blood mononuclear cells, obtained after pregnancy. The CDR3: CASSERDSGTEAFF. The nucleotide sequence is TGTGCCAGCAGCGAGAGGGACAGTGGAACTGAAGCTTTCTTT.